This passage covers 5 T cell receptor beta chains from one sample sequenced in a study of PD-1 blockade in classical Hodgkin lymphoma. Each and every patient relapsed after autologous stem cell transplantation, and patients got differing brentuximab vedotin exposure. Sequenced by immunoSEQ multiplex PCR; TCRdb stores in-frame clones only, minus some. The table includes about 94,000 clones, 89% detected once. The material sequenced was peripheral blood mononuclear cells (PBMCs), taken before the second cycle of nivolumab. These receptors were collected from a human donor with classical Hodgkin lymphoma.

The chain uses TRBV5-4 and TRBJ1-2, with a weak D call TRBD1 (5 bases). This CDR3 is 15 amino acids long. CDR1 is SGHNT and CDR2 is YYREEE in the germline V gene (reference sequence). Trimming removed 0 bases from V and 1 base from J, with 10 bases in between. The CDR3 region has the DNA TGTGCCAGCAGCTTGGTGGGGCCAATTAACTATGGCTACACCTTC. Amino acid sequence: CASSLVGPINYGYTF. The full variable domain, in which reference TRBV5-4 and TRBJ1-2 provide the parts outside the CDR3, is ETGVTQSPTHLIKTRGQQVTLRCSSQSGHNTVSWYQQALGQGPQFIFQYYREEENGRGNFPPRFSGLQFPNYSSELNVNALELDDSALYLCASSLVGPINYGYTFGSGTRLTVV.

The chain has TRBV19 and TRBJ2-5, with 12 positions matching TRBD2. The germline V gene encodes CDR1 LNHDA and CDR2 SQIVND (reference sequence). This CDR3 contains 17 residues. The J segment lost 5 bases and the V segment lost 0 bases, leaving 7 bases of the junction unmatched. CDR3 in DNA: TGTGCCAGTAGTATAGATCTCGGACTAGCGGGACTCGAGACCCAGTACTTC. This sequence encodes CASSIDLGLAGLETQYF. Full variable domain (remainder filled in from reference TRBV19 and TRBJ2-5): DGGITQSPKYLFRKEGQNVTLSCEQNLNHDAMYWYRQDPGQGLRLIYYSQIVNDFQKGDIAEGYSVSREKKESFPLTVTSAQKNPTAFYLCASSIDLGLAGLETQYFGPGTRLLVL.

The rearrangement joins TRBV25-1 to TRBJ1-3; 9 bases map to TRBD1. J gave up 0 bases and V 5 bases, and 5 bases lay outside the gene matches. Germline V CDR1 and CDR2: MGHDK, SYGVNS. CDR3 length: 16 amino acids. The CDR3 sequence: CASSPQGALSGNTIYF. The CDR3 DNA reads TGTGCCAGCAGTCCACAGGGGGCACTCTCTGGAAACACCATATATTTT. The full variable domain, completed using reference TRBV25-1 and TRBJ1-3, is EADIYQTPRYLVIGTGKKITLECSQTMGHDKMYWYQQDPGMELHLIHYSYGVNSTEKGDLSSESTVSRIRTEHFPLTLESARPSHTSQYLCASSPQGALSGNTIYFGEGSWLTVV.

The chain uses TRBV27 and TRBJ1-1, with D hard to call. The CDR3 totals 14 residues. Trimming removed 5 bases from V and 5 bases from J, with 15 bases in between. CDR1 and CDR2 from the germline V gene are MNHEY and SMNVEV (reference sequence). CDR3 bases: TGTGCCAGCAGTCCTAGAGGTAAGGATACTGAAGCTTTCTTT. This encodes CASSPRGKDTEAFF.

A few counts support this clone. In DNA form, the CDR3 reads TGTGCCAGCACGGGACAGGGTGGCAATCAGCCCCAGCATTTT. It specifies CASTGQGGNQPQHF. The chain combines TRBV2 with TRBJ1-5, with 9 nucleotides matching TRBD1. With V trimmed by 7 bases and J by 2 bases, 3 bases remained unmatched. The CDR3 runs to 14 residues. CDR1 SNHLY and CDR2 FYNNEI come from the germline V gene.